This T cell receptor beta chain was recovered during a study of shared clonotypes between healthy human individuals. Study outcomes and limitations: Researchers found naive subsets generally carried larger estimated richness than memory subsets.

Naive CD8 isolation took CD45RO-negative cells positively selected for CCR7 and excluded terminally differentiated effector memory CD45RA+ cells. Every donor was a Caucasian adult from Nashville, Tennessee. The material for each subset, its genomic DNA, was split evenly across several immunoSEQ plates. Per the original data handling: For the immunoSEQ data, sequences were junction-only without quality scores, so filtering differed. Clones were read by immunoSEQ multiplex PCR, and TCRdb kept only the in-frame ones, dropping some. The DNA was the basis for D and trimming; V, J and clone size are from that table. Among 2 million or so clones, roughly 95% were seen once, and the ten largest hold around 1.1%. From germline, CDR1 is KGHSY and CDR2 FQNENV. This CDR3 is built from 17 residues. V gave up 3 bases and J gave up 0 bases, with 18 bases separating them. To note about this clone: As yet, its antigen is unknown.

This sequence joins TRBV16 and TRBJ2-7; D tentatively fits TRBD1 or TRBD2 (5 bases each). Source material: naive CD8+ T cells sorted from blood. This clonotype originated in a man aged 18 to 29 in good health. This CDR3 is CASSHNPRDASSYEQYF. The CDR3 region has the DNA TGTGCCAGCAGCCATAACCCCCGGGACGCAAGCTCCTACGAGCAGTACTTC.